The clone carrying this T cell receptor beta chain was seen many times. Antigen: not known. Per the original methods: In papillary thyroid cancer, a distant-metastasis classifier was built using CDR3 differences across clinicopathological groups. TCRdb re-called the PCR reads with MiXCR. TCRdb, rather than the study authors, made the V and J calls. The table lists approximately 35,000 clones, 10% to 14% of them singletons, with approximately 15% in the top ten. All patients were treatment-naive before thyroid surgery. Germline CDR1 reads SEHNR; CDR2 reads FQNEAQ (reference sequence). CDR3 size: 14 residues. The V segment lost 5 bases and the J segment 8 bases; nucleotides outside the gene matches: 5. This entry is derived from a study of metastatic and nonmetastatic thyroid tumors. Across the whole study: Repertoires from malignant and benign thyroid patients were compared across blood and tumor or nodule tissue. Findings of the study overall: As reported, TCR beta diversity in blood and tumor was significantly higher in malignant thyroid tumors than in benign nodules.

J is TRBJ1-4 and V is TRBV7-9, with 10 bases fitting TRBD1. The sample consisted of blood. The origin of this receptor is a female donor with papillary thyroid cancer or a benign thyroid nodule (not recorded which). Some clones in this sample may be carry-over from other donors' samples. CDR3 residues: CASSPWDRGEKLFF. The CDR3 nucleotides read TGTGCCAGCAGCCCGTGGGACAGGGGAGAAAAACTGTTTTTT.